Listed here are 26 T cell receptor beta chains from one sample, sequenced in a study of blood T cell repertoires in COVID-19. Generated by immunoSEQ multiplex PCR, the TCRdb table keeps only in-frame clones and is missing some. In the table there are about 170,000 clones, 83% of which are singletons. The sample taken for sequencing was PBMCs or T cells enriched from blood (not recorded which). These receptors all come from a woman between 50 and 59 years old in a cohort exposed to, infected with or recovered from COVID-19 (not recorded which).

The rearrangement uses TRBV30 and TRBJ1-4; 7 bases fit TRBD1. The CDR3 totals 15 residues. With 2 bases clipped from V and 0 bases from J, the junction kept 3 bases outside the gene matches. Germline V gene lookup returns CDR1 GTSNPN and CDR2 SVGIG (reference sequence). The CDR3 region has the DNA TGTGCCTGGAGTAGCCAGGGGGCAACTAATGAAAAACTGTTTTTT. Protein sequence: CAWSSQGATNEKLFF.

The CDR3 DNA is TGTGCCAGCATCCCCGGGGAAGGGAATTCACCCCTCCACTTT. As protein: CASIPGEGNSPLHF. V is TRBV7-9 and J is TRBJ1-6; D is unresolved. Per the germline V gene, CDR1 is SEHNR and CDR2 is FQNEAQ (reference sequence). Trimming stripped 7 bases from V and 7 bases from J, with 14 bases between. The CDR3 is 14 amino acids. Variable domain in full (rest from reference TRBV7-9 and TRBJ1-6): DTGVSQNPRHKITKRGQNVTFRCDPISEHNRLYWYRQTLGQGPEFLTYFQNEAQLEKSRLLSDRFSAERPKGSFSTLEIQRTEQGDSAMYLCASIPGEGNSPLHFGNGTRLTVT.

The rearrangement links TRBV24-1 to TRBJ2-3, with 7 positions matching TRBD1. This CDR3 is built from 14 residues. Germline CDR1 and CDR2: KGHDR and SFDVKD. Unmatched junction bases numbered 5, after V lost 7 bases and J lost 2 bases. CDR3: CATSRDRHTDTQYF. The CDR3, as DNA: TGTGCCACCAGCCGGGACAGACACACAGATACGCAGTATTTT.

V and J are TRBV3-1 (or the pseudogene TRBV3-2) and TRBJ2-1, with a weak D call TRBD2 (6 bases). The germline gives CDR1 LGHDT, CDR2 YNNKEL (reference sequence). V dropped 3 bases and J dropped 5 bases, with 23 bases sitting between them. The CDR3 consists of 18 residues. This CDR3 reads CASSHVSARLDGDNEQFF. The CDR3 DNA reads as TGTGCCAGCAGCCACGTATCGGCAAGACTAGATGGTGACAATGAGCAGTTCTTC.

This clone was recorded only once. The J gene is TRBJ2-7, the V gene TRBV11-2; D unresolved. Germline loops: CDR1 SGHAT, CDR2 FQNNGV. This CDR3 is built from 14 residues. V was pared by 2 bases and J by 0 bases, with 8 bases between. This chain's CDR3 is CASSLHVPSYEQYF. The CDR3 DNA sequence: TGTGCCAGCAGCTTACATGTCCCCTCCTACGAGCAGTACTTC.

The chain carries TRBV6-1 and TRBJ1-3; 11 nucleotides line up with TRBD1. Germline CDR1 and CDR2: MNHNS and SASEGT. The CDR3 covers 17 residues. V shed 0 bases and J 12 bases; nucleotides not matched to a gene: 13. For the CDR3, the DNA is TGTGCCAGCAGTGAAGCGAGGGACAGGGGGTCGGCAGCCCTCATATATTTT. Amino acid sequence: CASSEARDRGSAALIYF.

The chain employs TRBV5-1 and TRBJ2-5; D may be TRBD1 (6 bases). V was clipped by 0 bases and J by 1 base, with 16 bases between them. Germline V CDR1 and CDR2: SGHRS, YFSETQ. The CDR3 sequence is 17 residues long. The CDR3 DNA follows: TGCGCCAGCAGCTTGGCCGGCTCAGGGGCCTCCCAAGAGACCCAGTACTTC. This translates into CASSLAGSGASQETQYF.

The V and J genes are TRBV19 and TRBJ1-1; no clear D gene. This CDR3 region has 12 residues. Trimming stripped 8 bases from V and 1 base from J, with 8 bases between. Germline-derived CDR1 and CDR2 are LNHDA and SQIVND (reference sequence). CDR3 sequence (DNA): TGTGCCAGTTCGTTTAAGAACACTGAAGCTTTCTTT. It translates to CASSFKNTEAFF. The full variable domain, in which reference TRBV19 and TRBJ1-1 provide the parts outside the CDR3, is DGGITQSPKYLFRKEGQNVTLSCEQNLNHDAMYWYRQDPGQGLRLIYYSQIVNDFQKGDIAEGYSVSREKKESFPLTVTSAQKNPTAFYLCASSFKNTEAFFGQGTRLTVV.

The CDR3 nucleotides are TGCAGCGTAGGAGTCGCGAATTACAATGAGCAGTTCTTC. This gives the protein CSVGVANYNEQFF. This chain links TRBV29-1 with TRBJ2-1; D remains ambiguous. The CDR3 has 13 residues. Trimming left V 6 bases short and J 4 bases short, with 13 bases between. Germline V gene data show CDR1 as SQVTM and CDR2 as ANQGSEA.

The chain couples TRBV3-1 (or the pseudogene TRBV3-2) to TRBJ1-2, with 8 bases lining up with TRBD1. This CDR3 has 15 residues. J lost 8 bases, V lost 1 base, and 9 bases had no gene match. Germline V gene data show CDR1 as LGHDT and CDR2 as YNNKEL (reference sequence). The CDR3 sequence: CASSQGRNRGKGYTF. The CDR3, as DNA: TGTGCCAGCAGCCAAGGAAGGAACAGGGGGAAAGGCTACACCTTC.

The chain couples TRBV6-5 to TRBJ1-6; possible D gene TRBD1, 5 bases. The V gene lost 6 bases and the J gene lost 10 bases, with 13 bases spanning the gap. Germline V gene data show CDR1 as MNHEY and CDR2 as SVGAGI. The CDR3 covers 13 residues. The CDR3 is CASSEGLRSPLHF. The DNA for the CDR3 is TGTGCCAGCAGCGAGGGACTCCGGTCACCCCTCCACTTT.

The J gene is TRBJ1-6, the V gene TRBV27, with 8 bases fitting TRBD1. Germline V gene sequence: CDR1 MNHEY, CDR2 SMNVEV (reference sequence). The CDR3 consists of 18 residues. The J segment lost 0 bases and the V segment lost 4 bases, leaving 8 bases of the junction unmatched. CDR3 loop: CASSSPTGQDSYNSPLHF. The CDR3, as DNA: TGTGCCAGCAGTTCCCCCACGGGACAGGACTCCTATAATTCACCCCTCCACTTT.

V gene TRBV3-1 (or the pseudogene TRBV3-2) combines with J gene TRBJ2-7, with D hard to call. Germline V gives CDR1 LGHDT, CDR2 YNNKEL (reference sequence). The V end lost 1 base, the J end lost 7 bases, and 11 bases lay between the germline ends. The CDR3 is 13 residues long. The CDR3 region is CASSQVVAGEQYF. The CDR3 DNA reads as TGTGCCAGCAGCCAAGTGGTGGCAGGAGAGCAGTACTTC.

The chain carries TRBV3-1 (or the pseudogene TRBV3-2) and TRBJ1-4; tentative D call: TRBD1 (5 bases). The CDR3 covers 17 residues. The V gene lost 1 base and the J gene lost 10 bases, with 22 bases spanning the gap. CDR1 LGHDT and CDR2 YNNKEL come from the germline V gene (reference sequence). CDR3 protein: CASSQAPLGGAEGKLFF. CDR3 sequence (DNA): TGTGCCAGCAGCCAAGCCCCGTTGGGGGGAGCAGAAGGAAAACTGTTTTTT.

The gene calls are TRBV29-1 and TRBJ2-7; 9 nucleotides match TRBD1. Germline V gives CDR1 SQVTM, CDR2 ANQGSEA. This CDR3 has 10 amino acids. Trimming took 7 bases from V and 11 from J; bases not matched to a gene: 6. DNA for the CDR3: TGCAGCGCACTTGGACAGGGGAAGTACTTC. Its translation: CSALGQGKYF.

This clone showed up just a few times. For the CDR3, the DNA is TGTGCCAGCAGCCCGCCAGGACAGGGTGATAATTCACCCCTCCACTTT. Protein product: CASSPPGQGDNSPLHF. The V call is TRBV4-2, the J call TRBJ1-6; 8 bases align to TRBD1. Losses at the gene ends were 4 bases for V and 5 bases for J; bases not matched to a gene: 7. Germline V gene lookup returns CDR1 LGHNA and CDR2 YNFKEQ. The CDR3 runs to 16 residues.

The chain has TRBV6-5 and TRBJ1-5; TRBD1 agrees at 7 bases. This CDR3 spans 14 amino acids. The V gene's germline CDR1 is MNHEY and CDR2 SVGAGI. The ends lost 6 bases at V and 0 bases at J; junction bases unmatched: 2. The CDR3 DNA sequence: TGTGCCAGCAGGGGACAGAATAGCAATCAGCCCCAGCATTTT. Protein product: CASRGQNSNQPQHF.

This chain connects TRBV11-1 to TRBJ1-1; maybe TRBD1 (6 bases). This CDR3 has 14 residues. The V gene lost 0 bases and the J gene lost 4 bases, with 9 bases spanning the gap. The germline gives CDR1 SGHAT, CDR2 FQDESV (reference sequence). DNA of the CDR3: TGTGCCAGCAGCTTAGCTCGGGGGGCCACTGAAGCTTTCTTT. This gives the protein CASSLARGATEAFF.

The chain employs TRBV7-2 and TRBJ2-3; 7 bases agree with TRBD2. The CDR3 has 15 residues. From germline, CDR1 is SGHTA and CDR2 FQGNSA. Trimming at V came to 4 bases and at J to 2 bases, leaving 6 bases not matched to a gene. The CDR3 sequence: CASSYLADFTDTQYF. CDR3 coding DNA: TGTGCCAGCAGCTACCTAGCGGACTTCACAGATACGCAGTATTTT.

The rearrangement uses TRBV19 and TRBJ1-6; possibly TRBD1 for D (6 bases). CDR1 and CDR2 (germline): LNHDA, SQIVND (reference sequence). Trimming removed 4 bases at V and 7 bases at J, with 11 bases between. CDR3 length equals 14 residues. CDR3 protein: CASSTTGRNSPLHF. The DNA of the CDR3 is TGTGCCAGTAGTACGACAGGCAGAAATTCACCCCTCCACTTT. The whole variable domain, remainder taken from reference TRBV19 and TRBJ1-6, is DGGITQSPKYLFRKEGQNVTLSCEQNLNHDAMYWYRQDPGQGLRLIYYSQIVNDFQKGDIAEGYSVSREKKESFPLTVTSAQKNPTAFYLCASSTTGRNSPLHFGNGTRLTVT.

This clone was seen once. The chain has TRBV7-9 and TRBJ2-1; 7 nucleotides line up with TRBD1. Germline V gene data show CDR1 as SEHNR and CDR2 as FQNEAQ (reference sequence). Trimming cost V 3 bases and J 5 bases; bases outside gene matches: 7. The CDR3 runs 15 residues. CDR3 in DNA: TGTGCCAGCAGCTTCCATACGGGACAGCACAATGAGCAGTTCTTC. Its translation is CASSFHTGQHNEQFF.

This chain links TRBV5-1 with TRBJ2-7, with 9 bases matching TRBD1. This CDR3 is 15 amino acids long. Per germline, CDR1 SGHRS and CDR2 YFSETQ. J lost 5 bases, V lost 2 bases, and 8 bases had no gene match. This CDR3 reads CASSFPGQGFNEQYF. The CDR3 DNA reads TGCGCCAGCAGCTTTCCGGGACAGGGATTTAACGAGCAGTACTTC.

V gene TRBV5-4 combines with J gene TRBJ1-4, with D maybe TRBD1 (6 bases). CDR1 SGHNT and CDR2 YYREEE come from the germline V gene (reference sequence). Deletions cut 4 bases from V and 6 bases from J, with 22 bases between. The CDR3 runs to 17 residues. CDR3 region: CASSDNLLQGSDEKLFF. CDR3 DNA sequence: TGTGCCAGCAGCGACAACCTTCTACAGGGCTCGGATGAAAAACTGTTTTTT.

This chain connects TRBV7-3 to TRBJ2-7; 16 positions agree with TRBD2. V was pared by 3 bases and J by 4 bases, with 6 bases of the junction left unmatched. CDR3 length equals 17 residues. Looked up from germline, CDR1 is SGHTA and CDR2 is FQGTGA. This chain's CDR3 is CASSLGTSGGAPYEQYF. For the CDR3, the DNA is TGTGCCAGCAGCTTGGGGACTAGCGGGGGGGCCCCGTACGAGCAGTACTTC. Full variable domain (missing parts from reference TRBV7-3 and TRBJ2-7): GAGVSQTPSNKVTEKGKYVELRCDPISGHTALYWYRQSLGQGPEFLIYFQGTGAADDSGLPNDRFFAVRPEGSVSTLKIQRTERGDSAVYLCASSLGTSGGAPYEQYFGPGTRLTVT.

This clone was counted ten times or more. The gene calls are TRBV30 and TRBJ2-3; 12 bases are shared with TRBD2. Germline V gene sequence: CDR1 GTSNPN, CDR2 SVGIG (reference sequence). CDR3 length: 13 amino acids. The V gene end was trimmed by 7 bases and the J gene end by 11 bases; junction bases not matched to a gene: 10. CDR3 residues: CAYTSGGPLEQYF. CDR3 in DNA: TGTGCCTACACTAGCGGGGGGCCCCTTGAGCAGTATTTT. The variable domain in full, completed from reference TRBV30 and TRBJ2-3, reads SQTIHQWPATLVQPVGSPLSLECTVEGTSNPNLYWYRQAAGRGLQLLFYSVGIGQISSEVPQNLSASRPQDRQFILSSKKLLLSDSGFYLCAYTSGGPLEQYFGPGTRLTVL.

The chain employs TRBV5-1 and TRBJ2-1; 7 nucleotides match TRBD1. J was trimmed by 5 bases and V by 6 bases; bases with no gene match: 5. Germline V lookup: CDR1 SGHRS, CDR2 YFSETQ. This CDR3 has 13 residues. The CDR3 protein is CASTLGQHNEQFF. The DNA for the CDR3 is TGCGCCAGCACATTGGGACAGCACAATGAGCAGTTCTTC.